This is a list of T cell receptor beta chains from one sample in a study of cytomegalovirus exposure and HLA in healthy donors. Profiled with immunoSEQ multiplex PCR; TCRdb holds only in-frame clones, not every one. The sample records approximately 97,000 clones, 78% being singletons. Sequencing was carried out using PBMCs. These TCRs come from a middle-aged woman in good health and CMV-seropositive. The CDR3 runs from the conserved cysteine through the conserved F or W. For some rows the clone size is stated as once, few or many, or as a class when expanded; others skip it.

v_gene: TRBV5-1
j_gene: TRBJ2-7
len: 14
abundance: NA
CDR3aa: CASSLPGGRDEQYF

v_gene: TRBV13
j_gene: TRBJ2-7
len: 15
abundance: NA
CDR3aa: CASSLAEGASYEQYF

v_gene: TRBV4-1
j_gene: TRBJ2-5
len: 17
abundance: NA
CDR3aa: CASSQDWPRARWETQYF

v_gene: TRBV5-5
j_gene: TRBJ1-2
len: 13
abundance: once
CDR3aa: CASSFGQNYGYTF

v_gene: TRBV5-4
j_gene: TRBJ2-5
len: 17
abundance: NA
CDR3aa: CASSITLAGDLQETQYF

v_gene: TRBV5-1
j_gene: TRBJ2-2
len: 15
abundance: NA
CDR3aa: CASSLEDRLIGELFF

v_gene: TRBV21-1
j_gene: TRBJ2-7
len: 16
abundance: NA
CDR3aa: CASSKCREGSSYEQYF

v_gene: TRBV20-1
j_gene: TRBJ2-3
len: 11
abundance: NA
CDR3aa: CSGQSTDTQYF

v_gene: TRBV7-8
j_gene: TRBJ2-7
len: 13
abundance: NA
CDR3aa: CASSWGTGGEQYF

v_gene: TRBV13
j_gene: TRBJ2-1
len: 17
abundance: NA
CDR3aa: CASSQPRLRLAGGEQFF